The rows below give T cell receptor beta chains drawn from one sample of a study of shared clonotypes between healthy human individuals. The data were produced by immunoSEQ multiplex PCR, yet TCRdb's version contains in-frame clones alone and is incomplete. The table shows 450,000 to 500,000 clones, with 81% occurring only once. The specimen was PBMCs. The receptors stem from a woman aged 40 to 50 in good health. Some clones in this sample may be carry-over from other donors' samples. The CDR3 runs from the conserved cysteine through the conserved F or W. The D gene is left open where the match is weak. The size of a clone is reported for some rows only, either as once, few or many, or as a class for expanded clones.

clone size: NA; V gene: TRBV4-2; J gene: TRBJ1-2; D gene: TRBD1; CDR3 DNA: TGTGCCAGCAGCCAAGTCGGGACAGGGGGCGATGGCTACACCTTC; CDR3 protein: CASSQVGTGGDGYTF
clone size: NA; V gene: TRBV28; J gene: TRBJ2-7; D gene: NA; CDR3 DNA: TGTGCCAGCAGTTCCCGTCGAGGGAGGTACGAGCAGTACTTC; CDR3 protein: CASSSRRGRYEQYF
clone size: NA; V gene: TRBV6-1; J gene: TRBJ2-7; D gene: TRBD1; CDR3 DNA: TGTGCCAGCAGTGAAGCGCTTCAGGGGGCAGACGAGCAGTACTTC; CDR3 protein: CASSEALQGADEQYF
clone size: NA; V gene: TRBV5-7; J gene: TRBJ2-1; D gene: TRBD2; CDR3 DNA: TGTGCCAGCAGCTTGCGGGGACTAGCGGGAGAAGCCTACAATGAGCAGTTCTTC; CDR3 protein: CASSLRGLAGEAYNEQFF
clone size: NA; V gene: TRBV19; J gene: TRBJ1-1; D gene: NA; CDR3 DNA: TGTGCCAGTAGTATCCGCAGCCAAGCTTTCTTT; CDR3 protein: CASSIRSQAFF
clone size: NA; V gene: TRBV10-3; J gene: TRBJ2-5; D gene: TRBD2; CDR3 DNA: TGTGCCATCAGTGAGGGCGTTGCGGGAGGCCAGCTGGGCCAGTACTTC; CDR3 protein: CAISEGVAGGQLGQYF
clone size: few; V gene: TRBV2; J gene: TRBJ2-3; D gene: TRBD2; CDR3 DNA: TGTGCCAGCAGTTGGGGGGTGGCGGGAGGTATCACAGATACGCAGTATTTT; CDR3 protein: CASSWGVAGGITDTQYF
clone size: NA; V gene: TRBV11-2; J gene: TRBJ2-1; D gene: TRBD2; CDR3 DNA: TGTGCCAGCAAGGGGACTAGCGGGAGCAAAAGCTCCTACAATGAGCAGTTCTTC; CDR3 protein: CASKGTSGSKSSYNEQFF
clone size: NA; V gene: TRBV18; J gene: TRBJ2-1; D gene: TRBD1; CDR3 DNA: TGTGCCAGCTCACCACCGAATCAGGGGGGGACAGGGGTCAACAATGAGCAGTTCTTC; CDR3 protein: CASSPPNQGGTGVNNEQFF
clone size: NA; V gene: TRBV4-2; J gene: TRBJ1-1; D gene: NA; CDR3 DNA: TGTGCCAGCAGCCAAGATCGATTGTACATCTCGAACACTGAAGCTTTCTTT; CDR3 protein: CASSQDRLYISNTEAFF
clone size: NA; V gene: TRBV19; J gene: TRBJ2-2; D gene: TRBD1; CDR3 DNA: TGTGCCAGTAGCGGGGACAGGTATACCGGGGAGCTGTTTTTT; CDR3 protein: CASSGDRYTGELFF
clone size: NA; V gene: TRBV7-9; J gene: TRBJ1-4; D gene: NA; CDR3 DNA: TGTGCCAGCAGCTTAGGAGGAGGGAATGAAAAACTGTTTTTT; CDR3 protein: CASSLGGGNEKLFF
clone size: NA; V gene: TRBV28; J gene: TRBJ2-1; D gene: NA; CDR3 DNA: TGTGCCAGCAGGCCAGGAGGGGGGTCCTACAATGAGCAGTTCTTC; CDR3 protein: CASRPGGGSYNEQFF
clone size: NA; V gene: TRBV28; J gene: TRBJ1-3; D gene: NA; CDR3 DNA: TGTGCCAGCACTTACTCAGAGGGAAACACCATATATTTT; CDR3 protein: CASTYSEGNTIYF
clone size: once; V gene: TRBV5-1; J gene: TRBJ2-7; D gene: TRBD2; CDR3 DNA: TGCGCCAGCAGCTCACTTTTCACTAGCGGGAGTGTCTACGAGCAGTACTTC; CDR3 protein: CASSSLFTSGSVYEQYF
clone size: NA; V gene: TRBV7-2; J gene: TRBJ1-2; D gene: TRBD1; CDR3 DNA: TGTGCCAGCAGCTTGGGACAGGGAAATGGCTACACCTTC; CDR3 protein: CASSLGQGNGYTF
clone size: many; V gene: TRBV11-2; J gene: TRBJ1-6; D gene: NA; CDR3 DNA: TGTGCCAGCAGCTTAGCTTGGGGAGGTTCACCCCTCCACTTT; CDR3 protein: CASSLAWGGSPLHF
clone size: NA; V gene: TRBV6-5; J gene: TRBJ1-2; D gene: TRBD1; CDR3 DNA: TGTGCCAGCAGTTCCGGGACAGTTCACTATGGCTACACCTTC; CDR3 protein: CASSSGTVHYGYTF
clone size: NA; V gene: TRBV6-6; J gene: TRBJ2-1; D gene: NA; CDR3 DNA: TGTGCCAGCAGTTACCGGCTGACCTACAATGAGCAGTTCTTC; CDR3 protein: CASSYRLTYNEQFF
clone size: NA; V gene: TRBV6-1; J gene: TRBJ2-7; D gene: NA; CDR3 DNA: TGTGCCAGCAGTGAAGCGCTTCGGCAGGTATCGTTCCACGAGCAGTACTTC; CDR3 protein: CASSEALRQVSFHEQYF
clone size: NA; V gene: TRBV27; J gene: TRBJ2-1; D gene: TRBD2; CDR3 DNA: TGTGCCAGCAAAATCGGCGGGACTAGCGGGAGCGTCCGGGAGCAGTTCTTC; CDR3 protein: CASKIGGTSGSVREQFF
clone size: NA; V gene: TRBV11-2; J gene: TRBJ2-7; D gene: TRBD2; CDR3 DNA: TGTGCCAGCAGCCGGGGACTAGCGGGACTGGATGAGCAGTACTTC; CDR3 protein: CASSRGLAGLDEQYF
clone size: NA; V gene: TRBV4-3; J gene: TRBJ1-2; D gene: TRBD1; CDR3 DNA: TGCGCCAGCATTGAAGGGAGCGACAGGGGGCATGGCTACACCTTC; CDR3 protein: CASIEGSDRGHGYTF
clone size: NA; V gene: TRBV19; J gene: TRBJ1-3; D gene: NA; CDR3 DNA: TGTGCCAGTAGTATGGGACTCCCTGGAAACACCATATATTTT; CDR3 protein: CASSMGLPGNTIYF
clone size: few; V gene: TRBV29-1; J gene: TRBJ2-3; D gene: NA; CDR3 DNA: TGCAGCGTTGAAGGTGATGCTCGCACGCAGTATTTT; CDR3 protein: CSVEGDARTQYF
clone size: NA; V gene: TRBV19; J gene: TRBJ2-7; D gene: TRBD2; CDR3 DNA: TGTGCCAGTAGTATAGGTTCTAGCGGGACCTACGAGCAGTACTTC; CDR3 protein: CASSIGSSGTYEQYF